The source of this T cell receptor (beta chain) is a study of cytomegalovirus exposure and HLA in healthy donors. Study summary: Roughly 77 million unique TCRs from HLA-typed donors made up an early data release. Study-wide results and limits: About 180 TCR beta chains were listed as cytomegalovirus-associated.

The PCR used 60 Vbeta and 13 Jbeta primers. Method: immunoSEQ multiplex PCR; TCRdb's copy keeps in-frame clones and lacks some. Among fewer than 250,000 clones, about four fifths were seen once, and the ten largest hold around 1.4%. This CDR3 region has 14 residues. V lost 5 bases to trimming and J lost 0 bases, with 8 bases between them. The V gene's germline CDR1 is MNHNS and CDR2 SASEGT. This clone was detected only a few times. Its target is not known. Sample: PBMCs. This rearrangement joins TRBV6-1 to TRBJ1-5; perhaps TRBD1 as D (5 bases). This clonotype was obtained from a woman aged 45 to 65 in good health and CMV-seronegative. DNA of the CDR3: TGTGCCAGCAGTTCAGGGAATAGCAATCAGCCCCAGCATTTT. Its translation: CASSSGNSNQPQHF.